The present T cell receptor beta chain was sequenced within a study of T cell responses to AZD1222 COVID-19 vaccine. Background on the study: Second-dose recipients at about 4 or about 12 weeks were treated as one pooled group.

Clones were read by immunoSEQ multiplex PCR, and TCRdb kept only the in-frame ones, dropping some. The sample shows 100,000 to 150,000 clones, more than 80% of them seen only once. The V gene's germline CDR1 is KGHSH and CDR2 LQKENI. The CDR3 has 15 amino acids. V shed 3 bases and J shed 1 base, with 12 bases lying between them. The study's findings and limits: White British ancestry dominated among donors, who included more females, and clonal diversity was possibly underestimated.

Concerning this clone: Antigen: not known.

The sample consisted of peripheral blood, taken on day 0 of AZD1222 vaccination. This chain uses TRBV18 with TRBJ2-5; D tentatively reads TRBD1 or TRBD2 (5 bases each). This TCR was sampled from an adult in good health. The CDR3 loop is CASSPDGTAQETQYF. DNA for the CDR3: TGTGCCAGCTCACCCGATGGGACGGCCCAAGAGACCCAGTACTTC.